These 20 T cell receptor beta chains were all obtained from the same sample, sequenced in a study of OX40 agonist ivuxolimab in advanced cancers. Clones were sequenced by immunoSEQ multiplex PCR, and TCRdb holds only the in-frame ones, with some missing. Of tens of thousands of clones in the sample, more than 75% were seen once. This specimen was CD4+ or CD8+ T cells sorted from blood, taken in a trial of the OX40 agonist ivuxolimab. Source of these receptors: an adult with an advanced solid tumor such as melanoma, head and neck, liver or kidney cancer.

The chain uses TRBV10-2 and TRBJ2-1; TRBD2 agrees at 12 bases. CDR1 is WSHSY and CDR2 is SAAADI in the germline V gene. Germline trimming cut 7 bases from V and 5 bases from J; bases unmatched to any gene: 6. The CDR3 runs 15 residues. The CDR3 sequence: CASIGLAGPNNEQFF. The CDR3 nucleotides read TGCGCCAGCATCGGACTAGCGGGACCTAACAATGAGCAGTTCTTC.

J is TRBJ1-5 and V is TRBV2, with a tentative D call TRBD1 (5 bases). V dropped 3 bases and J dropped 4 bases, with 10 bases sitting between them. Germline assignment: CDR1 SNHLY and CDR2 FYNNEI. There are 14 residues in the CDR3. In DNA, the CDR3 is TGTGCCAGCAGTGACGCAGGGTGGAATCAGCCCCAGCATTTT. Its protein is CASSDAGWNQPQHF.

The J gene is TRBJ1-5, the V gene TRBV5-6; D is ambiguous. Germline V lookup: CDR1 SGHDT, CDR2 YYEEEE. The CDR3 runs 17 residues. Trimming pared 9 bases from V and 7 bases from J, leaving 29 bases between. CDR3 in amino acids: CATWSIWQQLSRQPQHF. CDR3 in DNA: TGTGCCACCTGGTCTATCTGGCAGCAACTTTCTAGACAGCCCCAGCATTTT. Full variable domain (remainder filled in from reference TRBV5-6 and TRBJ1-5): DAGVTQSPTHLIKTRGQQVTLRCSPKSGHDTVSWYQQALGQGPQFIFQYYEEEERQRGNFPDRFSGHQFPNYSSELNVNALLLGDSALYLCATWSIWQQLSRQPQHFGDGTRLSIL.

The chain uses TRBV5-1 and TRBJ2-1, with 8 bases aligning to TRBD1. This CDR3 has 14 residues. Trimming at V came to 2 bases and at J to 6 bases, leaving 4 bases not matched to a gene. From germline, CDR1 is SGHRS and CDR2 YFSETQ. For the CDR3, the DNA is TGCGCCAGCAGCTTTGGGACAGGTATCAATGAGCAGTTCTTC. It translates to CASSFGTGINEQFF.

V usage is TRBV28 and J usage is TRBJ1-3; 10 bases agree with TRBD1. V shed 0 bases, J shed 2 bases, and the junction held 1 base outside the gene matches. This CDR3 is 16 amino acids long. CDR1 is MDHEN and CDR2 is SYDVKM in the germline V gene. CDR3 nucleotide sequence: TGTGCCAGCAGTTTATGGGGACAGGGGACTGGAAACACCATATATTTT. Encoded protein: CASSLWGQGTGNTIYF.

This chain connects TRBV28 to TRBJ2-7; 13 bases are a match to TRBD2. The CDR3 is 16 residues long. CDR1 is MDHEN, CDR2 SYDVKM, per germline. Trimming cost V 5 bases and J 3 bases; bases outside gene matches: 7. The CDR3 DNA sequence: TGTGCCAGCAGTGTAGCCGGACTAGCGGGAGTCTACGAGCAGTACTTC. Its protein product is CASSVAGLAGVYEQYF.

This chain links TRBV5-1 with TRBJ2-4, with 7 bases lining up with TRBD1. CDR1 is SGHRS, CDR2 YFSETQ, per germline. The CDR3 covers 15 residues. V trimming: 2 bases; J trimming: 8 bases; junction bases outside the gene matches: 10. The CDR3 loop reads CASSFGIIQGDIQYF. For the CDR3, the DNA is TGCGCCAGCAGCTTCGGCATCATTCAGGGGGACATTCAGTACTTC.

In regard to this clone: The same CDR3 is also encoded by other DNA sequences in this sample. The V gene is TRBV18, the J gene TRBJ2-3; D call uncertain. This CDR3 is 13 amino acids long. Trimming left V 1 base short and J 3 bases short, with 5 bases between. Germline V gives CDR1 KGHSH, CDR2 LQKENI. CDR3 protein: CASSPRLTDTQYF. The DNA of the CDR3 is TGTGCCAGCTCACCACGATTAACAGATACGCAGTATTTT.

The V call is TRBV25-1, the J call TRBJ2-2; D unresolved. The ends were cut back, 6 bases at V and 4 bases at J, with 12 bases in the middle. The germline CDR1 and CDR2 sequences are MGHDK and SYGVNS. This CDR3 has 14 amino acids. The CDR3 DNA is TGTGCCAGCAGCCCGCGGTCAGGCACCGGGGAGCTGTTTTTT. Its protein product is CASSPRSGTGELFF.

J is TRBJ2-3 and V is TRBV5-1, with a weak D call TRBD2 (6 bases). The V end lost 3 bases, the J end lost 1 base, and 12 bases lay between the germline ends. CDR1 is SGHRS, CDR2 YFSETQ, per germline. The length of the CDR3 is 15 residues. The CDR3 loop reads CASSWRLDGTDTQYF. The CDR3 DNA sequence: TGCGCCAGCAGCTGGCGACTAGACGGCACAGATACGCAGTATTTT.

This clone was detected only once. This chain joins TRBV5-4 and TRBJ1-1, with a weak D call TRBD1 (5 bases). The CDR3 extends over 13 amino acids. The ends were cut back, 4 bases at V and 0 bases at J, with 7 bases in the middle. Germline CDR1 SGHNT, CDR2 YYREEE (reference sequence). This CDR3 reads CASSRQMNTEAFF. The CDR3 bases are TGTGCCAGCAGCCGACAGATGAACACTGAAGCTTTCTTT.

Note on this clone: One junction end does not reproduce the germline sequence, and a read error may be involved. The chain links TRBV7-2 to TRBJ2-1, with 7 bases identical to TRBD2. CDR3 length equals 15 residues. In germline, CDR1 is SGHTA, CDR2 FQGNSA. The CDR3 region has the DNA TGTGCCAGCAGCCTAGCGGTGGGTTCCTACAATGAGCAGTTCTTC. Translation gives CASSLAVGSYNEQFF.

The chain couples TRBV7-2 to TRBJ2-7; D is uncertain. CDR1 is SGHTA and CDR2 is FQGNSA in the germline V gene. The CDR3 covers 13 residues. Trimming took off 4 bases at V and 7 bases at J, with 14 bases between the two ends. This chain's CDR3 is CASSSRDEGEQYF. CDR3 nucleotide sequence: TGTGCCAGCAGCTCCCGCGATGAAGGTGAGCAGTACTTC.

The chain employs TRBV29-1 and TRBJ2-1, with D possibly TRBD1 on 5 matching bases. CDR1 and CDR2 from the germline V gene are SQVTM and ANQGSEA. This CDR3 contains 12 residues. V was pared by 4 bases and J by 9 bases, with 13 bases between. CDR3 sequence reads: CSVGPRVGEQFF. CDR3 in DNA: TGCAGCGTTGGGCCCAGGGTTGGTGAGCAGTTCTTC.

The CDR3: CASSQQRGVQGASGYTF. Written as DNA, the CDR3 is TGCGCCAGCAGCCAGCAACGGGGCGTACAGGGGGCTTCTGGCTACACCTTC. V gene TRBV4-3 combines with J gene TRBJ1-2; TRBD1 matches at 9 bases. CDR1 is LGHNA and CDR2 is YSLEER in the germline V gene. This CDR3 region has 17 residues. With V trimmed by 3 bases and J by 7 bases, 15 bases remained unmatched.

The chain is built from TRBV27 and TRBJ2-7; no clear D. V was cut by 1 base and J by 0 bases, with 10 bases left in between. CDR3 length: 15 residues. The V gene's germline CDR1 is MNHEY and CDR2 SMNVEV (reference sequence). The chain's CDR3 is CASSLFGRSSYEQYF. The DNA of the CDR3 is TGTGCCAGCAGTTTATTTGGCAGGAGCTCCTACGAGCAGTACTTC.

The rearrangement links TRBV9 to TRBJ2-2, with D uncertain. Per germline, CDR1 SGDLS and CDR2 YYNGEE. Trimming stripped 3 bases from V and 3 bases from J, with 24 bases between. The length of the CDR3 is 19 residues. In nucleotides, the CDR3 is TGTGCCAGCAGCGGTACGCAGTTTCTCGTTGGTACTGACACCGGGGAGCTGTTTTTT. It yields the protein CASSGTQFLVGTDTGELFF.

The rearrangement links TRBV9 to TRBJ1-6, with TRBD1 matching 7 bases. V lost 0 bases, J lost 8 bases, and 2 bases stayed unmatched. The CDR3 is 14 amino acids. The germline V gene encodes CDR1 SGDLS and CDR2 YYNGEE. CDR3 sequence: CASSVGTGDSPLHF. CDR3 sequence (DNA): TGTGCCAGCAGCGTAGGTACAGGGGATTCACCCCTCCACTTT.

CDR3 loop: CASSIGTSGVAQYF. CDR3 DNA: TGTGCCAGTAGTATCGGGACTAGCGGGGTTGCGCAGTACTTC. This chain joins TRBV19 and TRBJ2-7; the match to TRBD2 covers 13 bases. V was clipped by 3 bases and J by 9 bases; unmatched bases: 5. Germline CDR1 is LNHDA and CDR2 is SQIVND (reference sequence). The CDR3 is 14 amino acids.

The rearrangement joins TRBV19 to TRBJ1-6; D remains unclear. Germline CDR1 reads LNHDA; CDR2 reads SQIVND (reference sequence). The CDR3 sequence is 14 residues long. The V end lost 3 bases, the J end lost 7 bases, and 10 bases lay between the germline ends. DNA for the CDR3: TGTGCCAGTAGTATTAGTTTTGGGAATTCACCCCTCCACTTT. Protein: CASSISFGNSPLHF.